This entry describes one T cell receptor beta chain. What it recognizes is unknown. Full-length variable regions came from constant-region reverse primers plus semi-nested Nested Universal Primer A PCR. TCRdb reprocessed the 5' RACE reads with MiXCR, giving one entry per CDR3 protein. The profile shows approximately 40,000 distinct CDR3 sequences, about 30% of them singletons. General study points: Tumor memory CD4+ T cell TCR gene usage was found to cluster with blood and lymph node memory CD4+ cells and with lymph node naive CD4+ cells. Tumor Treg TCRs overlapped most with tumor naive CD4+ cells.

V dropped 2 bases and J dropped 2 bases, with 7 bases sitting between them. CDR3 length: 14 amino acids. Sequenced sample: tumor-infiltrating memory CD4+ T cells sorted from the breast tumor. This sample's subset: memory CD4+ T cells, CD4+CD45RO+CD25-. This TCR was recovered from a female donor with breast cancer. The chain is built from TRBV12-3 or TRBV12-4 and TRBJ2-1; tentative D call: TRBD2 (5 bases). CDR3 region: CASSLRGPYNEQFF. The CDR3 DNA reads as TGTGCCAGCAGTTTACGAGGGCCCTACAATGAGCAGTTCTTC.